This T cell receptor beta chain derives from a study of technical replicates of blood from a few donors. Using immunoSEQ multiplex PCR, the repertoire was profiled, and TCRdb retains in-frame clones only, with some absent. The table records around 76,000 clones, approximately 96% of them present only once. CDR1 is MDHEN and CDR2 is SYDVKM in the germline V gene. V lost 3 bases, J lost 2 bases, and 19 bases lay in between. CDR3 length: 17 residues. The clonotype originates from a human donor in good health. Sequencing was carried out using T cells isolated from PBMCs. The genes are TRBV28 and TRBJ2-5; possible D gene TRBD2, 5 bases. The CDR3 here is CASSFWSGEEEQETQYF. The CDR3 coding sequence is TGTGCCAGCAGTTTCTGGAGCGGCGAGGAGGAACAAGAGACCCAGTACTTC.